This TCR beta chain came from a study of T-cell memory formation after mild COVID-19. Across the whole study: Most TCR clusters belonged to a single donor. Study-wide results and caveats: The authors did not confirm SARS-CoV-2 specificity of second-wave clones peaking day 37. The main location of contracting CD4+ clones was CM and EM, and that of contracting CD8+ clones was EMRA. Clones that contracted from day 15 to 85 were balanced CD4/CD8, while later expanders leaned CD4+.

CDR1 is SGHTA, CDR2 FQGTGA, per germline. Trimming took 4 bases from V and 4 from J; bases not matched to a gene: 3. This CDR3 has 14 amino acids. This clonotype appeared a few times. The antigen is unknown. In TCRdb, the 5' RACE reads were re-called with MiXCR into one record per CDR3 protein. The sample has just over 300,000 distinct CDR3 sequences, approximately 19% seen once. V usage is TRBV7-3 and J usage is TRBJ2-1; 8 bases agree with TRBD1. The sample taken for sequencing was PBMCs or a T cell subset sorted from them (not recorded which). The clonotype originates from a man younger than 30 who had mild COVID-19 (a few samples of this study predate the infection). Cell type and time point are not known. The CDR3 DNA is TGTGCCAGCAGCTGGGACAGGACATACAATGAGCAGTTCTTC. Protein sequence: CASSWDRTYNEQFF.